This T cell receptor (beta chain) stems from a study of Tregs in tolerant kidney transplant recipients. Unstimulated Tregs (CD4+CD25+CD127-) and CD4+CD25- non-Tregs were sorted from PBMCs. Produced via immunoSEQ multiplex PCR; TCRdb's table is partial and in-frame only. The repertoire has around 78,000 clones, 91% of them found once; the top ten carry about 0.36%. This clonotype was obtained from a human donor who received a combined kidney and bone marrow transplant. The sample consisted of Tregs from blood, taken before the transplant.

The CDR3 nucleotides are TGCAGCGTTAGTGGGCCTGTTTTTACCGGGGAGCTGTTTTTT. Translation gives CSVSGPVFTGELFF. The chain recombines TRBV29-1 with TRBJ2-2; the D is unclear. Trimming pared 5 bases from V and 5 bases from J, leaving 15 bases between. Germline V gene data show CDR1 as SQVTM and CDR2 as ANQGSEA. CDR3 length equals 14 residues.